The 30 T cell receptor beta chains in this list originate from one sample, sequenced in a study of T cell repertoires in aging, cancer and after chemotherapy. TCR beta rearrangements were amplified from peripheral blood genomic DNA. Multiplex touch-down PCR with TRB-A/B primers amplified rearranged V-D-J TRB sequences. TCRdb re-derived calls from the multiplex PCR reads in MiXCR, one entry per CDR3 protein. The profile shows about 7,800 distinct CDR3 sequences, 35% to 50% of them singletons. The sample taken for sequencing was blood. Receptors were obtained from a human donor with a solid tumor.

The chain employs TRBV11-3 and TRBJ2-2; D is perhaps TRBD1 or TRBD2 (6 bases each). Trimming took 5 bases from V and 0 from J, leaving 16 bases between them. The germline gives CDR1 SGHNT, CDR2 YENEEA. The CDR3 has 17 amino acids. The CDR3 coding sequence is TGTGCCAGCAGCCCTGAGGGGGGACTCGCGAACACCGGGGAGCTGTTTTTT. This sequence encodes CASSPEGGLANTGELFF.

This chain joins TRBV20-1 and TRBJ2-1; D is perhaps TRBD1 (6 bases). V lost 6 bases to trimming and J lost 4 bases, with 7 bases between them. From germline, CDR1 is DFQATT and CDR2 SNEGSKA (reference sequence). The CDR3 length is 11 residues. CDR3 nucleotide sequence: TGCAGTGCCAGGGGTTACAATGAGCAGTTCTTC. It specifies CSARGYNEQFF.

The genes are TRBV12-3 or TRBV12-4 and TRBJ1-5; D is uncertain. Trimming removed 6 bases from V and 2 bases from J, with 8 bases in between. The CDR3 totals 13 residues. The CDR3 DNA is TGTGCCAGCAGGTCCACGGGCAATCAGCCCCAGCATTTT. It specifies CASRSTGNQPQHF.

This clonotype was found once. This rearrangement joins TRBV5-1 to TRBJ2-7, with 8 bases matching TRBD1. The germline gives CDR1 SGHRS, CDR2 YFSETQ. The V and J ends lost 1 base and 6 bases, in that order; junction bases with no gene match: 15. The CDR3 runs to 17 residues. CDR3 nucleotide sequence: TGCGCCAGCAGCTTGCGGTCACAGGGGGTGGTTTTTGGCGAGCAGTACTTC. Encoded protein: CASSLRSQGVVFGEQYF.

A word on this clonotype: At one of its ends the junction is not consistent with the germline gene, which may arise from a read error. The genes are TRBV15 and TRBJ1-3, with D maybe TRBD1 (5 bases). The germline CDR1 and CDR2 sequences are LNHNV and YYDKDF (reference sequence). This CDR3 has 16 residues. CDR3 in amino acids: CATSRGLRDSRNTIYF. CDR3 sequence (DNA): TGTGCCACCAGCAGAGGGCTCAGGGACTCTCGAAACACCATATATTTT.

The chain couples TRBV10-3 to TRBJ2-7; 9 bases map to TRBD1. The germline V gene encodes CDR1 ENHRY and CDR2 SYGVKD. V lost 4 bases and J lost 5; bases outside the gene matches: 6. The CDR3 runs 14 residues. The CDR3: CAISGPGTGNEQYF. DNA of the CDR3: TGTGCCATCAGTGGACCCGGGACAGGGAACGAGCAGTACTTC.

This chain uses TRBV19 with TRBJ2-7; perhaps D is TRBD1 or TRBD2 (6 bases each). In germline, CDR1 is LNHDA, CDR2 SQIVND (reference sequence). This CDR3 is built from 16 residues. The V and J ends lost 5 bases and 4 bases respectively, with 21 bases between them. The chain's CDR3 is CASSPRGGGASYEQYF. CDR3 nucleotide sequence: TGTGCCAGTAGTCCCCGTGGGGGCGGGGCATCTTACGAGCAGTACTTC.

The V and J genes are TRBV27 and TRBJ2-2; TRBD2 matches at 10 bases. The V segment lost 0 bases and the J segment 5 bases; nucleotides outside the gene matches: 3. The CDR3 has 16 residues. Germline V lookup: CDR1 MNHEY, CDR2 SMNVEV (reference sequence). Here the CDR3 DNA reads TGTGCCAGCAGTTTATCCCCTAGCGGGAGTACCGGGGAGCTGTTTTTT. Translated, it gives CASSLSPSGSTGELFF.

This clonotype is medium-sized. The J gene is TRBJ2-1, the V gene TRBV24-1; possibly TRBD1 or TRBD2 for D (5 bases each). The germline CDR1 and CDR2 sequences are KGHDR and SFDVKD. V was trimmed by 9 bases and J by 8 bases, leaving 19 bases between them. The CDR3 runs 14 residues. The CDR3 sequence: CATARQGEVDEQFF. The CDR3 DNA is TGTGCCACCGCGCGTCAGGGAGAAGTGGATGAGCAGTTCTTC.

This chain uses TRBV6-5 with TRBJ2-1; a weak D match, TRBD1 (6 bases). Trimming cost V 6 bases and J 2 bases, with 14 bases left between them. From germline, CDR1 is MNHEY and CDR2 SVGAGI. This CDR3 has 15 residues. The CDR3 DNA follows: TGTGCCAGCAGACGCGGACAGTCGACCTACAATGAGCAGTTCTTC. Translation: CASRRGQSTYNEQFF.

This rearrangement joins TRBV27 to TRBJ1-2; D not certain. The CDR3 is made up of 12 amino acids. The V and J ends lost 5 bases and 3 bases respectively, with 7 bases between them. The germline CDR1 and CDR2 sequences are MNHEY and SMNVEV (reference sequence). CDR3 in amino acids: CASSDPDYGYTF. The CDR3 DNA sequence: TGTGCCAGCAGTGACCCGGACTATGGCTACACCTTC.

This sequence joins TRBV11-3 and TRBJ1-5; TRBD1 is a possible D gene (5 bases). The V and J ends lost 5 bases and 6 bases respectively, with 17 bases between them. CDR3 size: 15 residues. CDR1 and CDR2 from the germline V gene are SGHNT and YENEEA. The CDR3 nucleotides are TGTGCCAGCAGCCAAGATCGAGGGGTAGGTCAGCCCCAGCATTTT. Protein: CASSQDRGVGQPQHF.

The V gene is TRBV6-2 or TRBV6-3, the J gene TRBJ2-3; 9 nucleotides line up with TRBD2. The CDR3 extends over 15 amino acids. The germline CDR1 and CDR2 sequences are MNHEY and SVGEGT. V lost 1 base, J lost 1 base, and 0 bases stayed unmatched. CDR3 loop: CASSYWTSGTDTQYF. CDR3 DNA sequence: TGTGCCAGCAGTTACTGGACTAGCGGCACAGATACGCAGTATTTT.

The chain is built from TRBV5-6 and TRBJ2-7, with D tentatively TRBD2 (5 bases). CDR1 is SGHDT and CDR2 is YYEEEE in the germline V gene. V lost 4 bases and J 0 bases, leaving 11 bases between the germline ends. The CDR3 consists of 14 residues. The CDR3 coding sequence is TGTGCCAGCAGCCGCCCCCGGGGCTCCTACGAGCAGTACTTC. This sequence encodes CASSRPRGSYEQYF.

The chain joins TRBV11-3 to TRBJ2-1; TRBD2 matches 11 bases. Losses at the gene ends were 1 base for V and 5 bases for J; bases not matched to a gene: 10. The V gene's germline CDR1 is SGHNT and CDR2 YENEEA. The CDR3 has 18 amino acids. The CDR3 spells CASSLGQLTSGSDNEQFF. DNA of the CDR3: TGTGCCAGCAGCTTAGGACAGCTCACTAGCGGGAGCGACAATGAGCAGTTCTTC. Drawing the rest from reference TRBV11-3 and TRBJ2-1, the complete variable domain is EAGVVQSPRYKIIEKKQPVAFWCNPISGHNTLYWYLQNLGQGPELLIRYENEEAVDDSQLPKDRFSAERLKGVDSTLKIQPAELGDSAVYLCASSLGQLTSGSDNEQFFGPGTRLTVL.

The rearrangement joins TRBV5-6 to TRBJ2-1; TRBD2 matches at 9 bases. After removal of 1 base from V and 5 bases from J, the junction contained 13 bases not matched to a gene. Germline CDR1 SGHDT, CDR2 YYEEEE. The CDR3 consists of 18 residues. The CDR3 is CASSLLDLYSGGNNEQFF. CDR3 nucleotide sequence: TGTGCCAGCAGCTTGTTGGACCTCTATAGCGGGGGTAACAATGAGCAGTTCTTC.

CDR3 protein: CASSFGDTRQEAFF. The DNA of the CDR3 is TGTGCCAGCAGTTTCGGGGACACCCGACAAGAAGCTTTCTTT. The J gene is TRBJ1-1, the V gene TRBV12-3 or TRBV12-4; a possible D gene is TRBD1 (6 bases). CDR3 size: 14 residues. Trimming took off 3 bases at V and 8 bases at J, with 16 bases between the two ends.

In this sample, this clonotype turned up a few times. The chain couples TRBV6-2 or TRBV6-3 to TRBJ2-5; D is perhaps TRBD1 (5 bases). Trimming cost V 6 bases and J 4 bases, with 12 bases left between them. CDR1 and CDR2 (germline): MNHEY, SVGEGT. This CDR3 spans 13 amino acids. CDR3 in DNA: TGTGCCAGCAGCCACCAGGGCCGAGAGACCCAGTACTTC. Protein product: CASSHQGRETQYF.

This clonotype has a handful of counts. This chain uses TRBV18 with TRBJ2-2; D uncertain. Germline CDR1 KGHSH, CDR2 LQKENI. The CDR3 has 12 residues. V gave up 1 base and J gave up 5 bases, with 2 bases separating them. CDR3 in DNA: TGTGCCAGCTCACCACTAACCGGGGAGCTGTTTTTT. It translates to CASSPLTGELFF.

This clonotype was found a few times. CDR3 in DNA: TGTGCCAGCAGTTTCCCCGGGACTAAGGCCTACGAGCAGTACTTC. Its protein product is CASSFPGTKAYEQYF. V and J are TRBV12-3 or TRBV12-4 and TRBJ2-7, with 7 bases matching TRBD2. Trimming took 3 bases from V and 2 from J; bases not matched to a gene: 7. The CDR3 sequence is 15 residues long.

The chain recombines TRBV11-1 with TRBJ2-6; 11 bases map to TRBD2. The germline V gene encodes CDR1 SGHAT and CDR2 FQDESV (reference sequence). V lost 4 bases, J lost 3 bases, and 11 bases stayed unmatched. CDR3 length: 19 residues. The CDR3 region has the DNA TGTGCCAGCAGCTCTTATTCACTAGCGGGAGTGCTTGGGGCCAACGTCCTGACTTTC. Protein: CASSSYSLAGVLGANVLTF.

CDR3 protein: CASSPFLSGTGDSYEQYF. The DNA for the CDR3 is TGTGCCAGCAGCCCATTTCTGAGCGGGACAGGGGACTCCTACGAGCAGTACTTC. The chain recombines TRBV7-4 with TRBJ2-7; 10 nucleotides agree with TRBD1. The germline V gene has CDR1 SGHVT and CDR2 SQSDAQ. This CDR3 is built from 18 residues. The V segment lost 5 bases and the J segment 0 bases; nucleotides outside the gene matches: 13.

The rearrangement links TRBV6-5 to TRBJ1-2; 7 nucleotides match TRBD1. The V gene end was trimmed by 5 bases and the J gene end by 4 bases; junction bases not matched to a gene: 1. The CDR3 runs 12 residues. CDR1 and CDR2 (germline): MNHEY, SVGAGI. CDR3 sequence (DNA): TGTGCCAGCAGTGGACAGGCCTATGGCTACACCTTC. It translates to CASSGQAYGYTF.

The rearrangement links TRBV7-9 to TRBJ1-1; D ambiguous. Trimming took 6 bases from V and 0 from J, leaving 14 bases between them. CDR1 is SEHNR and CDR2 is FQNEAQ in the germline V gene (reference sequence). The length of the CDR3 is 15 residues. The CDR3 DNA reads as TGTGCCAGCAGGAAGACGGAGGCCATGAACACTGAAGCTTTCTTT. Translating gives CASRKTEAMNTEAFF.

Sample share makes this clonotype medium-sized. The chain's CDR3 is CSVDGGTPYNEQFF. As DNA, the CDR3 is TGCAGCGTTGACGGGGGAACCCCCTACAATGAGCAGTTCTTC. This sequence joins TRBV29-1 and TRBJ2-1; D may be TRBD2 (6 bases). The germline V gene has CDR1 SQVTM and CDR2 ANQGSEA. This CDR3 has 14 amino acids. Between the trimmed V and J ends, which lost 3 bases and 2 bases, there was a span of 11 bases.

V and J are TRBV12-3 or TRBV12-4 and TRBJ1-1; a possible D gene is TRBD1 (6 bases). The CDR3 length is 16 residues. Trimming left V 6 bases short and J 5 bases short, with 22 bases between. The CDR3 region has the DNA TGTGCCAGCAGGCCATCGGGGGCGCGATCTTCGACTGAAGCTTTCTTT. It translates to CASRPSGARSSTEAFF.

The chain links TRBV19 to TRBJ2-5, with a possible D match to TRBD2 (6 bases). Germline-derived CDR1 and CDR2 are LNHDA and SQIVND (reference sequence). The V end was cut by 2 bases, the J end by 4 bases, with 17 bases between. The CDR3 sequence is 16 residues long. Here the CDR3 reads CASSIPNKGLGETQYF. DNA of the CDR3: TGTGCCAGTAGTATACCTAACAAGGGACTGGGAGAGACCCAGTACTTC.

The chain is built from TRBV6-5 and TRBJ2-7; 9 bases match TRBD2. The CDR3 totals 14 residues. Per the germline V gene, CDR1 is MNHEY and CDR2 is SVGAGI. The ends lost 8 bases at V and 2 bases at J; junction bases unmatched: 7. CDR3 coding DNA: TGTGCCAGCCGATGGACTAGCGCGCCCTACGAGCAGTACTTC. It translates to CASRWTSAPYEQYF.

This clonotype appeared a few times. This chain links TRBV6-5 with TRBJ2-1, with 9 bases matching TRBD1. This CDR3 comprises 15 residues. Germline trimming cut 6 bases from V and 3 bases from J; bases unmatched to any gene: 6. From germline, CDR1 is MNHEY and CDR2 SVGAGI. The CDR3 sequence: CASRRGQGVYNEQFF. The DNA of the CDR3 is TGTGCCAGCAGACGGGGACAGGGTGTCTACAATGAGCAGTTCTTC.

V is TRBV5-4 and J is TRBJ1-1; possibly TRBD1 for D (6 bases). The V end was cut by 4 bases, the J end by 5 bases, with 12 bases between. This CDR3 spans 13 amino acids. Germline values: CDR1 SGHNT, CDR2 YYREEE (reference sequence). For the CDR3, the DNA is TGTGCCAGCAGCCGCACAGGGAGGACTGAAGCTTTCTTT. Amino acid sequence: CASSRTGRTEAFF.